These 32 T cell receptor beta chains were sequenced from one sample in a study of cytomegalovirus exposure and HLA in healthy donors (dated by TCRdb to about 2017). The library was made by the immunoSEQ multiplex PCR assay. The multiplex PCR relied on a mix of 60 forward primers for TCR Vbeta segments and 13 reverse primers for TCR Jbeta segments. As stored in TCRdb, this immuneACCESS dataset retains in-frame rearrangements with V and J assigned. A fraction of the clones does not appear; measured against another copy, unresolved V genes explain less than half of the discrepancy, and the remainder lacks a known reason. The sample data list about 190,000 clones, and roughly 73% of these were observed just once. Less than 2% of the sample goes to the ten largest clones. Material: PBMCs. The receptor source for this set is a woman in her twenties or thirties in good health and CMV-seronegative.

CDR3 sequence (DNA): TGTGCCAGCTCACCAGATGTCAGGGGGCACACTGAAGCTTTCTTT. Translated: CASSPDVRGHTEAFF. The rearrangement uses TRBV18 and TRBJ1-1, with 8 bases aligning to TRBD1. This CDR3 has 15 residues. Per the germline V gene, CDR1 is KGHSH and CDR2 is LQKENI. V was pared by 2 bases and J by 3 bases, with 5 bases of the junction left unmatched.

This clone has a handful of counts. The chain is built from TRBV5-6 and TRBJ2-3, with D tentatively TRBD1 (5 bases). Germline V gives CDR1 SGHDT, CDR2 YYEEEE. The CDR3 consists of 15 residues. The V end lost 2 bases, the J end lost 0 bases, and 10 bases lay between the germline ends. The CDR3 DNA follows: TGTGCCAGCAGCTTTATATCAGGGAGCACAGATACGCAGTATTTT. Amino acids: CASSFISGSTDTQYF.

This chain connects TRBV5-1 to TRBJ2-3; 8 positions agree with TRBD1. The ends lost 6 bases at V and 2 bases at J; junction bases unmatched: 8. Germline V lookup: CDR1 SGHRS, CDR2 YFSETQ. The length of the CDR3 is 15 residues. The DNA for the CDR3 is TGCGCCAGCACAAAGACAGGGGAGATCACAGATACGCAGTATTTT. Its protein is CASTKTGEITDTQYF.

This CDR3 is CASRENRALNYGYTF. The DNA of the CDR3 is TGTGCCAGTCGAGAAAACAGGGCACTCAACTATGGCTACACCTTC. The chain combines TRBV19 with TRBJ1-2, with D perhaps TRBD1 (6 bases). The CDR3 is made up of 15 amino acids. Per the germline V gene, CDR1 is LNHDA and CDR2 is SQIVND (reference sequence). Deletions cut 8 bases from V and 2 bases from J, with 18 bases between.

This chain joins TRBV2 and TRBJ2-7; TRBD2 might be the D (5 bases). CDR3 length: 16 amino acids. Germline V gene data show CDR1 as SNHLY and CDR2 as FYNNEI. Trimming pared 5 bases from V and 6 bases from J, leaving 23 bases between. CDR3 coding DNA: TGTGCCAGCAGTCCCGGAAGCGGTCCCTCGTATGTCGAGCAGTACTTC. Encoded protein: CASSPGSGPSYVEQYF.

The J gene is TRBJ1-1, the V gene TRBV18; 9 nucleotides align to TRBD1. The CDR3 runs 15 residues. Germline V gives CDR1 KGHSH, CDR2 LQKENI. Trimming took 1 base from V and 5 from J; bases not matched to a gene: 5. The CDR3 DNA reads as TGTGCCAGCTCACCACGCAGGACAGGGGTGACTGAAGCTTTCTTT. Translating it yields CASSPRRTGVTEAFF.

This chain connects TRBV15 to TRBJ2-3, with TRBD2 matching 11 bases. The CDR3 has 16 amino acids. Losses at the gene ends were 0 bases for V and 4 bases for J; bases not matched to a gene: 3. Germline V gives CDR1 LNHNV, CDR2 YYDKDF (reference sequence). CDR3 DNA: TGTGCCACCAGCAGAGAACTAGCGGGAGTGGCAGATACGCAGTATTTT. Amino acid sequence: CATSRELAGVADTQYF.

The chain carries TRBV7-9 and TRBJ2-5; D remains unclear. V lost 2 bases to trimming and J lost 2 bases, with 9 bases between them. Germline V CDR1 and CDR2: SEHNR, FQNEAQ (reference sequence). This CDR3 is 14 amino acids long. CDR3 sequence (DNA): TGTGCCAGCAGCTTATCGGTAACTCAAGAGACCCAGTACTTC. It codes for CASSLSVTQETQYF.

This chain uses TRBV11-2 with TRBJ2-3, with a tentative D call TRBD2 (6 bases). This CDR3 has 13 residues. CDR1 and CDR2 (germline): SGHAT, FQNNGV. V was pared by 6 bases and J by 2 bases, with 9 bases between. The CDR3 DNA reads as TGTGCCAGCAGAAAGGGACTCACAGATACGCAGTATTTT. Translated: CASRKGLTDTQYF.

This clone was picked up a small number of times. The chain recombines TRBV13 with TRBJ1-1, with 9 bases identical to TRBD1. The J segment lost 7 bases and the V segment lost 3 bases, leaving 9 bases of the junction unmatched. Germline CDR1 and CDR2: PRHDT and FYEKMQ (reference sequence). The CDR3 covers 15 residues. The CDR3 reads CASSFSSGQGGEAFF. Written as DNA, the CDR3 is TGTGCCAGCAGCTTCTCCTCGGGACAGGGCGGTGAAGCTTTCTTT. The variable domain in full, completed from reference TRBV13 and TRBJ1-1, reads AAGVIQSPRHLIKEKRETATLKCYPIPRHDTVYWYQQGPGQDPQFLISFYEKMQSDKGSIPDRFSAQQFSDYHSELNMSSLELGDSALYFCASSFSSGQGGEAFFGQGTRLTVV.

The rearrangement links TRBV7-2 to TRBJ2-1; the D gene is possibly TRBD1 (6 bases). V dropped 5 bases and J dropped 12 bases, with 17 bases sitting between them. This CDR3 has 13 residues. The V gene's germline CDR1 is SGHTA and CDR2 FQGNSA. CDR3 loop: CASSPRGEQGQFF. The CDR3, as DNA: TGTGCCAGCAGCCCCCGAGGGGAACAGGGGCAGTTCTTC.

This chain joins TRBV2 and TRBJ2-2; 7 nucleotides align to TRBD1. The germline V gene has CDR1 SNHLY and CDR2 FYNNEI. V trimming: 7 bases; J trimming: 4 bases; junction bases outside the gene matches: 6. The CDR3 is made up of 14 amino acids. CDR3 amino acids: CASNGDSSTGELFF. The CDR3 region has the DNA TGTGCCAGCAACGGGGACAGCTCCACCGGGGAGCTGTTTTTT.

The CDR3 loop reads CASSPGGGGTEAFF. DNA of the CDR3: TGTGCCAGCTCACCCGGGGGAGGGGGCACTGAAGCTTTCTTT. The V gene is TRBV18, the J gene TRBJ1-1, with a weak D call TRBD1 (6 bases). The CDR3 sequence is 14 residues long. The V and J ends lost 3 bases and 4 bases respectively, with 12 bases between them. The germline V gene encodes CDR1 KGHSH and CDR2 LQKENI.

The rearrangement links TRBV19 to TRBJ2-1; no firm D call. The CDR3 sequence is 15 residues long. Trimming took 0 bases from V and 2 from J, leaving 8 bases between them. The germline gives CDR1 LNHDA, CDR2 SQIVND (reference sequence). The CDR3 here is CASSIEAVTYNEQFF. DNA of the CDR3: TGTGCCAGTAGTATAGAGGCCGTTACCTACAATGAGCAGTTCTTC.

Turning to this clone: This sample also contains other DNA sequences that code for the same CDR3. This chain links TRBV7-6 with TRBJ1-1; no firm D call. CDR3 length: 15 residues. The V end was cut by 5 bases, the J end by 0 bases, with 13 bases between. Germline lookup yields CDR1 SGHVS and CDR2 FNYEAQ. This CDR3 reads CASSRLTTLNTEAFF. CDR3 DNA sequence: TGTGCCAGCAGCCGTCTGACGACACTGAACACTGAAGCTTTCTTT.

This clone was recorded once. CDR3 loop: CASSPHSTSGTYEQYF. Written as DNA, the CDR3 is TGTGCCAGCAGCCCTCACTCGACTAGCGGCACCTACGAGCAGTACTTC. The genes are TRBV9 and TRBJ2-7; 9 positions agree with TRBD2. The CDR3 extends over 16 amino acids. Germline trimming cut 4 bases from V and 2 bases from J; bases unmatched to any gene: 10. Germline lookup yields CDR1 SGDLS and CDR2 YYNGEE.

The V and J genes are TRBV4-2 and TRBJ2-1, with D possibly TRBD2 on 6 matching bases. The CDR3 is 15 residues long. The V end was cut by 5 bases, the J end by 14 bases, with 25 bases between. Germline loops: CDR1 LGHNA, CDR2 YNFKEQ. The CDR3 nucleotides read TGTGCCAGCAGCTCGTACCGGGACTCCTCAATGGTGGAGTTCTTC. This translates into CASSSYRDSSMVEFF.

The CDR3 sequence is CASTFLGDDTEAFF. CDR3 nucleotide sequence: TGTGCCAGCACCTTTTTGGGAGATGACACTGAAGCTTTCTTT. The rearrangement uses TRBV2 and TRBJ1-1; no definite D call. Germline CDR1 reads SNHLY; CDR2 reads FYNNEI. V was clipped by 7 bases and J by 3 bases, with 15 bases between them. This CDR3 has 14 residues.

CDR3 sequence: CASSRRQGRGQPQHF. In nucleotides, the CDR3 is TGTGCCAGCAGCAGGCGACAGGGGAGGGGGCAGCCCCAGCATTTT. The chain carries TRBV7-6 and TRBJ1-5, with 8 positions matching TRBD1. Germline CDR1 is SGHVS and CDR2 is FNYEAQ. The CDR3 covers 15 residues. Trimming removed 5 bases from V and 7 bases from J; junction bases left unmatched: 10. The full variable domain, in which reference TRBV7-6 and TRBJ1-5 provide the parts outside the CDR3, is GAGVSQSPRYKVTKRGQDVALRCDPISGHVSLYWYRQALGQGPEFLTYFNYEAQQDKSGLPNDRFSAERPEGSISTLTIQRTEQRDSAMYRCASSRRQGRGQPQHFGDGTRLSIL.

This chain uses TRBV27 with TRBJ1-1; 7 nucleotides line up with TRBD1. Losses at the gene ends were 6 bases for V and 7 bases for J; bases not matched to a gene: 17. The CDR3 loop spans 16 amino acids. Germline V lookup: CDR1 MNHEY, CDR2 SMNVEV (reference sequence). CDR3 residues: CASRALNWDSRIEAFF. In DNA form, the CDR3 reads TGTGCCAGCAGAGCTCTAAATTGGGACAGCCGAATTGAAGCTTTCTTT.

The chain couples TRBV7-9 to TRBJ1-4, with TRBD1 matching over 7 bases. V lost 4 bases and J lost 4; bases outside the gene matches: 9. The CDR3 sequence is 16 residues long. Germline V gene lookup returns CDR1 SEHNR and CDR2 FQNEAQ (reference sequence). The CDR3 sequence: CASSWGSGQNNEKLFF. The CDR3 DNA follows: TGTGCCAGCAGCTGGGGCTCGGGACAGAATAATGAAAAACTGTTTTTT.

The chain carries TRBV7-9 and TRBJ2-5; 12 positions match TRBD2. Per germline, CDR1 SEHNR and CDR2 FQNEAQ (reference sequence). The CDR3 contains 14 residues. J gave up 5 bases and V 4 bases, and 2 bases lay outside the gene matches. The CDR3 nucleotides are TGTGCCAGCAGCTCTAGCGGGAGGGCTGAGACCCAGTACTTC. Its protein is CASSSSGRAETQYF.

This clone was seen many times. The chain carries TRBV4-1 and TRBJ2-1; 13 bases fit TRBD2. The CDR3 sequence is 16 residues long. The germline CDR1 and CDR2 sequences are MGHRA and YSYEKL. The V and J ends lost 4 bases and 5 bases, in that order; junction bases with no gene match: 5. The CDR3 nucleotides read TGCGCCAGCAGCCTACGGACTAGCGGGAGTAACAATGAGCAGTTCTTC. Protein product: CASSLRTSGSNNEQFF.

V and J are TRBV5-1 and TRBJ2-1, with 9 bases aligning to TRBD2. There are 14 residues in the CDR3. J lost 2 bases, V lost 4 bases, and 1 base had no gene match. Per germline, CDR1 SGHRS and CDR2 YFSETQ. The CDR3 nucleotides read TGCGCCAGCAGCCCTAGCGGGGCCTACAATGAGCAGTTCTTC. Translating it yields CASSPSGAYNEQFF.

The CDR3 DNA is TGCGCCAGCAGCCAAGACCCGGACAGGGATGGGGGTGAGCAGTTCTTC. Residues: CASSQDPDRDGGEQFF. V usage is TRBV4-3 and J usage is TRBJ2-1; 8 bases are a match to TRBD1. This CDR3 is 16 amino acids long. CDR1 and CDR2 (germline): LGHNA, YSLEER. V was pared by 0 bases and J by 9 bases, with 10 bases of the junction left unmatched.

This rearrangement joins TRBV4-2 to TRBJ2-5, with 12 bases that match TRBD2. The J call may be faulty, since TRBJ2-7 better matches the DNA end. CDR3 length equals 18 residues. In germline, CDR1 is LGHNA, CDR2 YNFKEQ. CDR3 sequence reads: CASSQEPSGRAGAYEQYF. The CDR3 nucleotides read TGTGCCAGCAGCCAAGAACCTAGCGGGAGGGCTGGGGCCTACGAGCAGTACTTC.

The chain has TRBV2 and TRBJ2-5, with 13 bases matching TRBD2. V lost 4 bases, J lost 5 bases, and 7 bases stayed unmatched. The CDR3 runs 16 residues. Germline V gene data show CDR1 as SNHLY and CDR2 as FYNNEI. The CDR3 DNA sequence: TGTGCCAGCAGTGCCGGACTAGCGGGAGCGCTGGAGACCCAGTACTTC. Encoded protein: CASSAGLAGALETQYF. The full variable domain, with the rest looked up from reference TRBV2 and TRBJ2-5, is EPEVTQTPSHQVTQMGQEVILRCVPISNHLYFYWYRQILGQKVEFLVSFYNNEISEKSEIFDDQFSVERPDGSNFTLKIRSTKLEDSAMYFCASSAGLAGALETQYFGPGTRLLVL.

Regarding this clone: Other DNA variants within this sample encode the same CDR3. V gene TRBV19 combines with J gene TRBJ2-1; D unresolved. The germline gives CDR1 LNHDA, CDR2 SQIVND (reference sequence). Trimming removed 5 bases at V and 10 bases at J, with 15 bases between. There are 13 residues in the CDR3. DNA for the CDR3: TGTGCCAGTAGTTTCTCATCGAGTATCGAGCAGTTCTTC. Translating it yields CASSFSSSIEQFF.

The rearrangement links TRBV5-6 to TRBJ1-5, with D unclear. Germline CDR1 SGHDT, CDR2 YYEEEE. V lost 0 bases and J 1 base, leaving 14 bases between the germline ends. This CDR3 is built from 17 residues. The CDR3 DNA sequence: TGTGCCAGCAGCTTGGAGGGCCGGGGAGGAAGCAATCAGCCCCAGCATTTT. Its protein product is CASSLEGRGGSNQPQHF.

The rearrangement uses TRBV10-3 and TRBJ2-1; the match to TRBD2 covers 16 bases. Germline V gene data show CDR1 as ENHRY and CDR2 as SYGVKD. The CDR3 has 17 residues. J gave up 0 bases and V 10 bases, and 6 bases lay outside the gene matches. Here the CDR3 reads CATGTSGRGSSYNEQFF. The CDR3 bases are TGTGCCACGGGGACTAGCGGGAGGGGGAGCTCCTACAATGAGCAGTTCTTC.

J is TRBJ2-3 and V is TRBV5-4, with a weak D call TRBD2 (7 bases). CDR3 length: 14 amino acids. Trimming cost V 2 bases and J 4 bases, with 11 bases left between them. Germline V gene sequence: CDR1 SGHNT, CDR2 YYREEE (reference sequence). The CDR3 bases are TGTGCCAGCAGCTTTGGGAGGGGGTCAGATACGCAGTATTTT. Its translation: CASSFGRGSDTQYF.

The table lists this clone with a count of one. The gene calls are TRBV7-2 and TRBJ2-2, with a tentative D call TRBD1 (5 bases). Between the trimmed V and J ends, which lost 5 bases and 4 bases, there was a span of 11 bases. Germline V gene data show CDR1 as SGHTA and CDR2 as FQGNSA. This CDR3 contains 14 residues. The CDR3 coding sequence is TGTGCCAGCAGCCTAACAGGATCCACCGGGGAGCTGTTTTTT. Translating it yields CASSLTGSTGELFF.